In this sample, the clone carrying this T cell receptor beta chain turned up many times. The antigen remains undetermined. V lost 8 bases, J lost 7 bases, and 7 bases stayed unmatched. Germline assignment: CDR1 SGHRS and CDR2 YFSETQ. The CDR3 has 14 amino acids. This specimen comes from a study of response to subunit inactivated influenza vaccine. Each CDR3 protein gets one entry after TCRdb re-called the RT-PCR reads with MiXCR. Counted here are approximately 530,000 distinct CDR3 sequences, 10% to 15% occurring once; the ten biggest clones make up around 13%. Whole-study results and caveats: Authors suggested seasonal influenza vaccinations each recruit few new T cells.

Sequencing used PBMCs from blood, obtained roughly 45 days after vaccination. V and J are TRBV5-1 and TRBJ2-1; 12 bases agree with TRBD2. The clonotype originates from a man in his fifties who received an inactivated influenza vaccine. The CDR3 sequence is CASSTSGRGNEQFF. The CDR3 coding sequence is TGCGCCAGTTCGACTAGCGGGAGAGGTAATGAGCAGTTCTTC.